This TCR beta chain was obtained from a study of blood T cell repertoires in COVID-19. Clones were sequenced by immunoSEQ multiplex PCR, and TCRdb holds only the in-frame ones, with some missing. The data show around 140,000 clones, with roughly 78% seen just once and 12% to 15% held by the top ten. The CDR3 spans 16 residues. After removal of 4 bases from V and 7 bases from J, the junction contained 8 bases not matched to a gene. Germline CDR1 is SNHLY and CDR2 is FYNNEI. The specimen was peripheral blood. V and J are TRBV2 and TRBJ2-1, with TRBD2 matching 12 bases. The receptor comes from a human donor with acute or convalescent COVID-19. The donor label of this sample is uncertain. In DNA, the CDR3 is TGTGCCAGCAGTGCCCAGACTAGCGGGGGCGGGAATGAGCAGTTCTTC. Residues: CASSAQTSGGGNEQFF.